This T cell receptor beta chain derives from a study of long-term antiretroviral therapy in people with HIV. Study results and limitations: Pre-ART-expanded clones dominated the repertoire at all time points.

Sequencing relied on immunoSEQ assay v3.0, run at survey level. Clones were sequenced by immunoSEQ multiplex PCR, and TCRdb holds only the in-frame ones, with some missing. The data contain tens of thousands of clones, almost 90% of them singletons. Germline CDR1 is SGHDT and CDR2 is YYEEEE. V was pared by 2 bases and J by 4 bases, with 19 bases between. This CDR3 comprises 16 residues. This clone was seen a few times. Its antigen is as yet unknown. The sequences come from unsorted PBMCs, collected about 4.3 years after starting antiretroviral therapy. The chain recombines TRBV5-6 with TRBJ2-7; D may correspond to TRBD1 or TRBD2 (5 bases each). This TCR derives from a man between 25 and 39 years old with HIV. CDR3 sequence (DNA): TGTGCCAGCAGCTTTAACTCTAGGGGCTCGGGATACGAGCAGTACTTC. Encoded protein: CASSFNSRGSGYEQYF. Based on the CDR3 plus reference TRBV5-6 and TRBJ2-7, the full variable domain is DAGVTQSPTHLIKTRGQQVTLRCSPKSGHDTVSWYQQALGQGPQFIFQYYEEEERQRGNFPDRFSGHQFPNYSSELNVNALLLGDSALYLCASSFNSRGSGYEQYFGPGTRLTVT.